The sequence of this T cell receptor beta chain was determined in a study of cytomegalovirus exposure and HLA in healthy donors. The ends were cut back, 3 bases at V and 0 bases at J, with 30 bases in the middle. The CDR3 runs 21 residues. Germline lookup yields CDR1 SGHRS and CDR2 YFSETQ. This PCR relied on a set of 60 Vbeta primers and 13 Jbeta primers. Method: immunoSEQ multiplex PCR; TCRdb's copy keeps in-frame clones and lacks some. The sample has tens of thousands of clones; 90% are singletons. The sequencing input was PBMCs. This chain connects TRBV5-1 to TRBJ1-1; tentatively, D is TRBD1 (6 bases). The sequence was obtained from a man in his late teens or twenties in good health and CMV-seronegative. CDR3 in amino acids: CASSSRPISPDSGWVNTEAFF. The DNA of the CDR3 is TGCGCCAGCAGCTCGCGCCCAATTAGCCCGGACAGTGGATGGGTGAACACTGAAGCTTTCTTT.